A single sample gave rise to the 18 T cell receptor beta chains below, sequenced in a study of blood T cell repertoires in COVID-19. Produced via immunoSEQ multiplex PCR; TCRdb's table is partial and in-frame only. The sample consists of 380,000 or so clones, 88% of them appearing once. Sequenced: PBMCs or T cells enriched from blood (not recorded which). These TCRs come from a woman aged 25 to 45 with acute COVID-19.

The rearrangement uses TRBV5-1 and TRBJ1-1; D unclear. The germline V gene has CDR1 SGHRS and CDR2 YFSETQ. This CDR3 contains 15 residues. The germline V and J ends were trimmed by 4 bases and 0 bases, with 13 bases remaining between them. The CDR3 nucleotides read TGCGCCAGCAGCGGTGCCGGTCTCATGAACACTGAAGCTTTCTTT. This encodes CASSGAGLMNTEAFF.

This rearrangement joins TRBV6-2 or TRBV6-3 to TRBJ2-1, with D uncertain. There are 16 residues in the CDR3. The germline V gene encodes CDR1 MNHEY and CDR2 SVGEGT. V was cut by 5 bases and J by 0 bases, with 14 bases left in between. Written as DNA, the CDR3 is TGTGCCAGCAGTACCCTGGAGCGAAGCTCCTACAATGAGCAGTTCTTC. It yields the protein CASSTLERSSYNEQFF.

The CDR3 here is CASSSEFRDQEQYF. In nucleotides, the CDR3 is TGTGCCAGCAGCTCTGAATTCAGGGATCAGGAGCAGTACTTC. The chain recombines TRBV7-9 with TRBJ2-7; D is possibly TRBD1 (5 bases). The CDR3 extends over 14 amino acids. CDR1 and CDR2 from the germline V gene are SEHNR and FQNEAQ (reference sequence). V lost 4 bases, J lost 7 bases, and 17 bases lay in between.

CDR3: CASSLSSAGGTTDTQYF. CDR3 nucleotides: TGTGCCAGCAGTTTATCGTCTGCGGGGGGTACCACAGATACGCAGTATTTT. The chain links TRBV28 to TRBJ2-3; TRBD2 matches at 8 bases. Germline loops: CDR1 MDHEN, CDR2 SYDVKM. The CDR3 is 17 residues long. J gave up 2 bases and V 1 base, and 8 bases lay outside the gene matches.

The J gene is TRBJ2-7, the V gene TRBV6-5; 10 nucleotides line up with TRBD1. Germline V gene data show CDR1 as MNHEY and CDR2 as SVGAGI. J was trimmed by 5 bases and V by 6 bases; bases with no gene match: 4. This CDR3 has 13 amino acids. The DNA for the CDR3 is TGTGCCAGCAGGGGACAGGGGAGGAACGAGCAGTACTTC. Amino acid sequence: CASRGQGRNEQYF.

Comments on this clone: This CDR3 is also generated by other DNA sequences in the sample. J is TRBJ2-7 and V is TRBV20-1, with unresolved D. From germline, CDR1 is DFQATT and CDR2 SNEGSKA (reference sequence). The CDR3 extends over 11 amino acids. V dropped 2 bases and J dropped 2 bases, with 4 bases sitting between them. CDR3 sequence: CSARSTYEQYF. For the CDR3, the DNA is TGCAGTGCTAGATCAACCTACGAGCAGTACTTC.

The chain employs TRBV3-1 (or the pseudogene TRBV3-2) and TRBJ1-2; TRBD1 matches at 7 bases. V dropped 1 base and J dropped 4; count of bases not matched to a gene: 6. This CDR3 is built from 15 residues. Germline CDR1 and CDR2: LGHDT and YNNKEL (reference sequence). The DNA of the CDR3 is TGTGCCAGCAGCCAAGGACAGGGAAGGGCCTATGGCTACACCTTC. Its translation: CASSQGQGRAYGYTF.

The J gene is TRBJ1-1, the V gene TRBV19, with 7 bases fitting TRBD1. Germline values: CDR1 LNHDA, CDR2 SQIVND (reference sequence). V lost 7 bases to trimming and J lost 0 bases; unmatched junction nucleotides: 8. The CDR3 spans 15 residues. As DNA, the CDR3 is TGTGCCAGTAATCTTAAGGGGGCGGTGAACACTGAAGCTTTCTTT. This codes for CASNLKGAVNTEAFF.

The V gene is TRBV4-3, the J gene TRBJ1-2, with D perhaps TRBD1 (6 bases). V lost 1 base and J lost 3, with 21 bases in between. Germline CDR1 is LGHNA and CDR2 is YSLEER. CDR3 length equals 18 residues. CDR3 coding DNA: TGCGCCAGCAGCCAAGGGTGGACAGCTTCCTTAAAATACTATGGCTACACCTTC. This gives the protein CASSQGWTASLKYYGYTF.

This clone was seen just once. The chain recombines TRBV29-1 with TRBJ1-2; 7 positions match TRBD1. Germline CDR1 and CDR2: SQVTM and ANQGSEA. The ends lost 6 bases at V and 5 bases at J; junction bases unmatched: 12. This CDR3 spans 14 amino acids. This chain's CDR3 is CSVQPPGTAYGYTF. CDR3 nucleotides: TGCAGCGTACAACCCCCCGGGACAGCATATGGCTACACCTTC.

This clone was counted once. This same CDR3 is encoded by further DNA sequences in the sample. The chain links TRBV5-1 to TRBJ2-1; 15 bases match TRBD2. V lost 4 bases, J lost 7 bases, and 3 bases stayed unmatched. The CDR3 contains 15 residues. Germline loops: CDR1 SGHRS, CDR2 YFSETQ. CDR3: CASSPGTSGGNEQFF. DNA of the CDR3: TGCGCCAGCAGCCCAGGGACTAGCGGGGGGAATGAGCAGTTCTTC. The variable domain in full, with the rest retrieved from reference TRBV5-1 and TRBJ2-1, is KAGVTQTPRYLIKTRGQQVTLSCSPISGHRSVSWYQQTPGQGLQFLFEYFSETQRNKGNFPGRFSGRQFSNSRSEMNVSTLELGDSALYLCASSPGTSGGNEQFFGPGTRLTVL.

The chain is built from TRBV15 and TRBJ2-1, with D uncertain. The V gene's germline CDR1 is LNHNV and CDR2 YYDKDF (reference sequence). The CDR3 is made up of 13 amino acids. Trimming removed 0 bases from V and 10 bases from J, with 10 bases in between. The DNA of the CDR3 is TGTGCCACCAGCAGAGATTGGGCTGGGGAGCAGTTCTTC. It translates to CATSRDWAGEQFF.

Remarks on this clone: At one of its ends the junction is not consistent with the germline gene, which may arise from a read error. The V call is TRBV2, the J call TRBJ2-1; 7 bases are shared with TRBD1. The CDR3 sequence is 13 residues long. CDR1 and CDR2 (germline): SNHLY, FYNNEI. The CDR3 reads CASSEVRQGFWIF. CDR3 DNA: TGTGCCAGCAGTGAAGTACGACAGGGTTTTTGGATCTTC.

The chain is built from TRBV27 and TRBJ1-1, with 8 bases that match TRBD1. Germline CDR1 reads MNHEY; CDR2 reads SMNVEV (reference sequence). The CDR3 spans 18 residues. J gave up 5 bases and V 7 bases, and 21 bases lay outside the gene matches. CDR3 region: CASMPRLLQGAHRTEAFF. The CDR3 coding sequence is TGTGCCAGCATGCCGAGGCTACTTCAGGGGGCGCATCGGACTGAAGCTTTCTTT.

The chain is built from TRBV10-1 and TRBJ1-1, with TRBD1 as a possible D gene (6 bases). This CDR3 has 15 residues. V gave up 0 bases and J gave up 0 bases, with 8 bases separating them. The germline V gene has CDR1 WNHNN and CDR2 SYGVQD (reference sequence). The CDR3 nucleotides read TGCGCCAGCAGTGAGTCTCAGGGGCTGAACACTGAAGCTTTCTTT. This gives the protein CASSESQGLNTEAFF.

In its sample, this clone was seen once. This sequence joins TRBV6-2 or TRBV6-3 and TRBJ2-5; D might be TRBD2 (5 bases). The V and J ends lost 1 base and 7 bases respectively, with 19 bases between them. The CDR3 runs 16 residues. Germline CDR1 reads MNHEY; CDR2 reads SVGEGT. In nucleotides, the CDR3 is TGTGCCAGCAGTTACTGGGTCCGGGCCCCCCGGGGGACCCAGTACTTC. As protein: CASSYWVRAPRGTQYF.

The chain combines TRBV6-4 with TRBJ1-1; possible D gene TRBD1, 5 bases. Looked up from germline, CDR1 is MRHNA and CDR2 is SNTAGT. Trimming cost V 6 bases and J 4 bases, with 15 bases left between them. The CDR3 extends over 14 amino acids. The CDR3 nucleotides are TGTGCCAGCAGGGACAACAGGTTAGGCACTGAAGCTTTCTTT. Protein sequence: CASRDNRLGTEAFF.

The rearrangement joins TRBV4-3 to TRBJ2-1, with TRBD2 identical over 16 bases. V gave up 1 base and J gave up 5 bases; unmatched junction bases: 5. This CDR3 comprises 18 residues. Germline lookup yields CDR1 LGHNA and CDR2 YSLEER. The CDR3 coding sequence is TGCGCCAGCAGCCAAGCGGGGACTAGCGGGGGGGTACACAATGAGCAGTTCTTC. This sequence encodes CASSQAGTSGGVHNEQFF.